This T cell receptor (beta chain) was captured by sequencing in a study of blood T cell repertoires in COVID-19. Study-wide background: Samples of COVID-19 (acute and convalescent) were obtained from the United States, Italy and Spain.

Per the authors' pipeline: Nucleated cell counts were estimated from reference gene primer amplification. Only in-frame clones appear in the TCRdb table, and some are missing; sequencing was by immunoSEQ multiplex PCR. Clonal size and the V and J genes are those of that table, whereas D and trimming came from the DNA. Seen here are more than 200,000 clones, 82% observed once, and the top ten hold over 7%. CDR1 is SGHTA, CDR2 FQGNSA, per germline. V gave up 5 bases and J gave up 4 bases; unmatched junction bases: 3. This CDR3 has 14 amino acids. Sequencing was performed on peripheral blood. The receptor comes from a woman aged 80 or over with COVID-19, enrolled during active disease. The chain combines TRBV7-2 with TRBJ1-5; 9 bases are shared with TRBD1. The DNA of the CDR3 is TGTGCCAGCAGCATAGGACAGGGGAATCAGCCCCAGCATTTT. Translated, it gives CASSIGQGNQPQHF. Full variable domain (missing parts from reference TRBV7-2 and TRBJ1-5): GAGVSQSPSNKVTEKGKDVELRCDPISGHTALYWYRQSLGQGLEFLIYFQGNSAPDKSGLPSDRFSAERTGGSVSTLTIQRTQQEDSAVYLCASSIGQGNQPQHFGDGTRLSIL.